Sequencing of this T cell receptor (beta chain) was carried out in a study of blood T cell repertoires in COVID-19. On the study more broadly: Both acute and convalescent COVID-19 samples were obtained from the United States, Italy and Spain.

The CDR3 runs to 14 residues. After removal of 9 bases from V and 4 bases from J, the junction contained 6 bases not matched to a gene. Looked up from germline, CDR1 is KGHDR and CDR2 is SFDVKD. Sequencing used immunoSEQ multiplex PCR; TCRdb keeps in-frame clones, though not all of them. This sample has over 130,000 clones; around 81% occur once, and the top ten carry approximately 8%. Sequencing was done on a sample of peripheral blood. The sequence was obtained from a human donor in a cohort sampled during active COVID-19. J is TRBJ2-2 and V is TRBV24-1; 8 positions agree with TRBD1. The CDR3 loop reads CATQDRDPTGELFF. CDR3 nucleotides: TGTGCCACCCAGGACAGGGATCCCACCGGGGAGCTGTTTTTT.